Listed here are 19 T cell receptor beta chains from one sample, sequenced in a study of blood T cell repertoires in COVID-19. This table comes from immunoSEQ multiplex PCR, and its TCRdb copy is limited to in-frame clones, with some not included. The data contain over 45,000 clones, 91% of them singletons. Sequenced sample: peripheral blood. The receptors come from a woman aged 60-75 years with active or convalescent COVID-19.

V gene TRBV7-6 combines with J gene TRBJ2-7, with a tentative D call TRBD2 (6 bases). Per the germline V gene, CDR1 is SGHVS and CDR2 is FNYEAQ. Deletions cut 5 bases from V and 2 bases from J, with 13 bases between. The CDR3 totals 14 residues. The CDR3 DNA is TGTGCCAGCAGCGCCTCCGGGAGCGCCTACGAGCAGTACTTC. This sequence encodes CASSASGSAYEQYF.

This clone has just one count. V is TRBV3-1 (or the pseudogene TRBV3-2) and J is TRBJ1-1; maybe TRBD1 (6 bases). The CDR3 runs 13 residues. CDR1 is LGHDT and CDR2 is YNNKEL in the germline V gene (reference sequence). The V gene lost 2 bases and the J gene lost 6 bases, with 10 bases spanning the gap. This chain's CDR3 is CASSQRGGPEAFF. The CDR3 DNA follows: TGTGCCAGCAGCCAACGAGGGGGTCCTGAAGCTTTCTTT.

The chain employs TRBV7-2 and TRBJ2-3, with D hard to call. The CDR3 extends over 15 amino acids. V was clipped by 1 base and J by 10 bases, with 18 bases between them. The germline V gene has CDR1 SGHTA and CDR2 FQGNSA. The CDR3 spells CASSLEAGSPRSQYF. CDR3 in DNA: TGTGCCAGCAGCTTAGAGGCCGGTAGCCCCCGATCGCAGTATTTT.

The chain employs TRBV9 and TRBJ2-7, with D possibly being TRBD2 (5 bases). Germline CDR1 SGDLS, CDR2 YYNGEE. CDR3 size: 17 residues. Trimming pared 0 bases from V and 3 bases from J, leaving 19 bases between. The CDR3 DNA sequence: TGTGCCAGCAGCGTAGGTGCGGGCCAAGCTTCATACTACGAGCAGTACTTC. Translated: CASSVGAGQASYYEQYF.

The chain combines TRBV21-1 with TRBJ1-2; the D call TRBD1 from the table was never checked on the DNA. TRBV21-1 is a pseudogene segment. This CDR3 region has 14 residues. Here the CDR3 reads CASRIQGINYGYTF. The DNA for the CDR3 is TGTGCCAGCAGAATCCAGGGAATAAACTATGGCTACACCTTC.

Here the CDR3 reads CATSDAGQGVNSPLHF. CDR3 sequence (DNA): TGTGCCACCAGTGATGCTGGACAGGGAGTTAATTCACCCCTCCACTTT. The chain has TRBV24-1 and TRBJ1-6; 8 bases align to TRBD1. This CDR3 comprises 16 residues. Trimming took 3 bases from V and 6 from J; bases not matched to a gene: 6. The germline V gene has CDR1 KGHDR and CDR2 SFDVKD.

The J gene is TRBJ2-7, the V gene TRBV27; D may be TRBD1 (6 bases). V shed 2 bases and J shed 5 bases, with 16 bases lying between them. The CDR3 length is 15 residues. From germline, CDR1 is MNHEY and CDR2 SMNVEV (reference sequence). The DNA for the CDR3 is TGTGCCAGCAGTTTAGGGGGCCCTTCTTCCCACGAGCAGTACTTC. Translation: CASSLGGPSSHEQYF.

The chain links TRBV30 to TRBJ2-3; the match to TRBD2 covers 10 bases. The CDR3 spans 15 residues. V shed 2 bases and J 4 bases; nucleotides not matched to a gene: 6. Germline CDR1 is GTSNPN and CDR2 is SVGIG (reference sequence). The CDR3: CAWSILAGEPDTQYF. Written as DNA, the CDR3 is TGTGCCTGGAGTATCCTAGCGGGAGAGCCAGATACGCAGTATTTT.

The J gene is TRBJ2-3, the V gene TRBV5-6; the match to TRBD1 covers 11 bases. Germline-derived CDR1 and CDR2 are SGHDT and YYEEEE. This CDR3 has 17 residues. The junction had 11 bases not matched to a gene; V was cut back by 4 bases and J by 4 bases. CDR3 in DNA: TGTGCCAGCAGCCCTCCCTACGGGACAGGGGGAGCAGATACGCAGTATTTT. Translating it yields CASSPPYGTGGADTQYF. The variable domain in full, completed from reference TRBV5-6 and TRBJ2-3, reads DAGVTQSPTHLIKTRGQQVTLRCSPKSGHDTVSWYQQALGQGPQFIFQYYEEEERQRGNFPDRFSGHQFPNYSSELNVNALLLGDSALYLCASSPPYGTGGADTQYFGPGTRLTVL.

The chain has TRBV28 and TRBJ2-7, with TRBD2 matching 8 bases. V dropped 7 bases and J dropped 0; count of bases not matched to a gene: 11. CDR1 is MDHEN, CDR2 SYDVKM, per germline. This CDR3 is built from 16 residues. The CDR3 DNA reads TGTGCCAGCAACCGGCGGGGGGAGGCCCTCTCCTACGAGCAGTACTTC. It translates to CASNRRGEALSYEQYF.

The J gene is TRBJ2-3, the V gene TRBV7-3; TRBD2 matches at 8 bases. Germline loops: CDR1 SGHTA, CDR2 FQGTGA. V was pared by 5 bases and J by 0 bases, with 7 bases of the junction left unmatched. The CDR3 runs 16 residues. The CDR3 nucleotides are TGTGCCAGCAGCCCGGGGGGGCGGGGGAGCACAGATACGCAGTATTTT. Translating it yields CASSPGGRGSTDTQYF. Filled out from reference TRBV7-3 and TRBJ2-3, the complete variable domain reads GAGVSQTPSNKVTEKGKYVELRCDPISGHTALYWYRQSLGQGPEFLIYFQGTGAADDSGLPNDRFFAVRPEGSVSTLKIQRTERGDSAVYLCASSPGGRGSTDTQYFGPGTRLTVL.

This clone was detected only once. CDR3 protein: CASSLSPGQGVLEAFF. CDR3 in DNA: TGTGCCAGCAGTTTATCCCCGGGACAGGGCGTATTAGAAGCTTTCTTT. The chain joins TRBV28 to TRBJ1-1, with 9 positions matching TRBD1. The CDR3 consists of 16 residues. V dropped 1 base and J dropped 8; count of bases not matched to a gene: 11. CDR1 and CDR2 (germline): MDHEN, SYDVKM.

The V gene is TRBV7-8, the J gene TRBJ1-2; 8 nucleotides agree with TRBD1. Trimming removed 5 bases from V and 8 bases from J; junction bases left unmatched: 28. The CDR3 loop spans 20 amino acids. CDR1 SGHVS and CDR2 FQNEAQ come from the germline V gene. The chain's CDR3 is CASSPVLEPQRTGRLYGYTF. The CDR3 DNA follows: TGTGCCAGCAGCCCAGTCCTAGAGCCCCAACGGACAGGGAGGTTGTACGGCTACACCTTC. The full variable domain, in which reference TRBV7-8 and TRBJ1-2 provide the parts outside the CDR3, is GAGVSQSPRYKVAKRGQDVALRCDPISGHVSLFWYQQALGQGPEFLTYFQNEAQLDKSGLPSDRFFAERPEGSVSTLKIQRTQQEDSAVYLCASSPVLEPQRTGRLYGYTFGSGTRLTVV.

The chain is built from TRBV5-1 and TRBJ1-2, with TRBD1 matching 9 bases. Trimming took 3 bases from V and 8 from J; bases not matched to a gene: 5. Germline values: CDR1 SGHRS, CDR2 YFSETQ. There are 13 residues in the CDR3. The CDR3 region has the DNA TGCGCCAGCAGCTCGGGGACAGGGAGCGGCTACACCTTC. Translated, it gives CASSSGTGSGYTF.

This clone was found a few times. The V call is TRBV11-3, the J call TRBJ2-1, with 10 nucleotides matching TRBD2. CDR1 and CDR2 (germline): SGHNT, YENEEA. Losses at the gene ends were 6 bases for V and 7 bases for J; bases not matched to a gene: 3. The CDR3 is 13 residues long. This chain's CDR3 is CASSSSGSNEQFF. DNA of the CDR3: TGTGCCAGCAGTTCTAGCGGGAGTAATGAGCAGTTCTTC.

The chain carries TRBV28 and TRBJ2-7; a possible D gene is TRBD2 (5 bases). Between the trimmed V and J ends, which lost 1 base and 6 bases, there was a span of 19 bases. The CDR3 runs 16 residues. Germline V lookup: CDR1 MDHEN, CDR2 SYDVKM. The CDR3 DNA reads TGTGCCAGCAGTTTATTCCATTACCCACCTGAGGGCGAGCAGTACTTC. Translation gives CASSLFHYPPEGEQYF. The whole variable domain, filled in from reference TRBV28 and TRBJ2-7, reads DVKVTQSSRYLVKRTGEKVFLECVQDMDHENMFWYRQDPGLGLRLIYFSYDVKMKEKGDIPEGYSVSREKKERFSLILESASTNQTSMYLCASSLFHYPPEGEQYFGPGTRLTVT.

The gene calls are TRBV18 and TRBJ1-6, with 7 bases identical to TRBD1. The V segment lost 8 bases and the J segment 5 bases; nucleotides outside the gene matches: 9. Germline V gene sequence: CDR1 KGHSH, CDR2 LQKENI. The CDR3 spans 15 residues. This CDR3 reads CASHAGTADNSPLHF. In DNA, the CDR3 is TGTGCCAGCCACGCAGGGACAGCTGATAATTCACCCCTCCACTTT.

V and J are TRBV15 and TRBJ2-5, with a tentative D call TRBD2 (6 bases). Trimming stripped 1 base from V and 8 bases from J, with 14 bases between. From germline, CDR1 is LNHNV and CDR2 YYDKDF (reference sequence). The CDR3 contains 14 residues. In DNA form, the CDR3 reads TGTGCCACCAGCAGAGGGAAGCGGGCAGACACCCAGTACTTC. Its protein is CATSRGKRADTQYF.

The rearrangement uses TRBV3-1 (or the pseudogene TRBV3-2) and TRBJ1-3, with 7 bases lining up with TRBD1. Per germline, CDR1 LGHDT and CDR2 YNNKEL (reference sequence). There are 15 residues in the CDR3. Trimming took 2 bases from V and 0 from J; bases not matched to a gene: 1. DNA for the CDR3: TGTGCCAGCAGCCAAAGGACAGGCTCTGGAAACACCATATATTTT. Protein: CASSQRTGSGNTIYF.